Listed below are T cell receptor beta chains from one sample, sequenced in a study of T cell repertoires in cytomegalovirus infection. TCRdb passed the reads through MiXCR, listing each CDR3 protein once. The sample yields about 740,000 distinct CDR3 sequences, about 40% seen once. The sequenced sample consisted of PBMCs. The receptors come from a human donor in good health (CMV status not recorded). Some clones in this sample may be carry-over from other donors' samples. Both conserved end residues are part of each CDR3. The order of the fields is clone size, J gene, D gene, V gene, CDR3 DNA, CDR3 protein. D genes are given only for firm matches. Size values are once, few and many counts, or a class for expanded clones, and some rows have none.

>few|TRBJ2-1|-|TRBV7-6
TGTGCCAGCAGCCACGATCCTCCCGTGGTACTCTCCTACAATGAGCAGTTCTTC
CASSHDPPVVLSYNEQFF
>-|TRBJ2-3|TRBD1|TRBV7-2
TGTGCCAGCAGCTTTTTCGGACAGGGGACAGATATGCAGTATTTT
CASSFFGQGTDMQYF
>few|TRBJ2-3|TRBD2|TRBV7-2
TGTGCCAGCAGATTAGCGGGAGCCCCAGATACGCAGTATTTT
CASRLAGAPDTQYF
>few|TRBJ2-7|-|TRBV11-2
TGTGCCAGCAGCCCAAGGATCCTATACGAGCAGTACTTC
CASSPRILYEQYF
>-|TRBJ2-5|-|TRBV5-1
TGCGCCAGCAGCGGGAGTTATGGAGAGACCCAGTACTTC
CASSGSYGETQYF
>few|TRBJ2-3|-|TRBV6-2/TRBV6-3
TGTGCCAGCAGTTATCGAGCAGATACGCAGTATTTT
CASSYRADTQYF
>-|TRBJ2-1|-|TRBV29-1
TGCAGCGCCATGGGCGGCTACAATGAGCAGTTCTTC
CSAMGGYNEQFF
>-|TRBJ1-4|-|TRBV6-6
TGTGCCAGCAGTTACTCGAAAAGGGTTGCAACTAATGAAAAACTGTTTTTT
CASSYSKRVATNEKLFF
>-|TRBJ1-5|-|TRBV7-9
TGTGCCAGCAGCCCGGACGGGTTAAATCAGCCCCAGCATTTT
CASSPDGLNQPQHF
>-|TRBJ2-2|-|TRBV12-3/TRBV12-4
TGTGCCAGCACCGGGCAGCTTTACACCGGGGAGCTGTTTTTT
CASTGQLYTGELFF
>once|TRBJ2-5|-|TRBV12-3/TRBV12-4
TGTGCCAGCAACGCGGCGTTTCGGGAGACCCAGTACTTC
CASNAAFRETQYF
>many|TRBJ1-2|-|TRBV7-2
TGTGCCAGCAGCTTCAATGACAGACCAAACTATGGCTACACCTTC
CASSFNDRPNYGYTF
>many|TRBJ2-1|-|TRBV7-9
TGTGCCAGCAAATTTAGGGGGAACTTCAATGAGCAGTTCTTC
CASKFRGNFNEQFF
>few|TRBJ1-2|TRBD1|TRBV14
TGTGCCAGCAGCCAACGGGACAGGCCCCTCTATGGCTACACCTTC
CASSQRDRPLYGYTF
>-|TRBJ1-4|-|TRBV29-1
TGCAGCGTTGAAGGGGCCTCGCCTGAAAAACTGTTTTTT
CSVEGASPEKLFF
>few|TRBJ2-1|-|TRBV7-2
TGTGCCAGCAGTTTCAGGGTCCAGGGCTCCTACAATGAGCAGTTCTTC
CASSFRVQGSYNEQFF
>few|TRBJ2-6|TRBD1|TRBV24-1
TGTGCCACCAGTGACCCTAGACAGGGGCCGAGCTCTGGGGCCAACGTCCTGACTTTC
CATSDPRQGPSSGANVLTF
>-|TRBJ1-1|-|TRBV29-1
TGCAGCGTTCGGGAGACTGAAGCTTTCTTT
CSVRETEAFF
>-|TRBJ1-1|-|TRBV5-1
TGCGCCAGCAGCTTGTTACAGGAGAGTGAAGCTTTCTTT
CASSLLQESEAFF
>-|TRBJ2-2|-|TRBV7-7
TGTGCTAGCCGGGGGAGGACCGGGGAGCTGTTTTTT
CASRGRTGELFF
>few|TRBJ1-4|TRBD1|TRBV18
TGTGCCAGCTCAACGGGACAGGGCTCCTTTAATGAAAAACTGTTTTTT
CASSTGQGSFNEKLFF
>many|TRBJ1-2|-|TRBV7-2
TGTGCCAGCAGCTTAGACGGCAGCCGTGGCTACACCTTC
CASSLDGSRGYTF
>-|TRBJ2-2|-|TRBV29-1
TGCAGCGCAGGATCCAGGGTTAACACCGGGGAGCTGTTTTTT
CSAGSRVNTGELFF
>many|TRBJ2-3|-|TRBV7-2
TGTGCCAGCAGCCAAGGACCGTGGGATACGCAGTATTTT
CASSQGPWDTQYF
>-|TRBJ1-4|-|TRBV12-3/TRBV12-4
TGTGCCAGCAGAACCTCGGGAGCCCCAAATGAAAATTTGTTTTTT
CASRTSGAPNENLFF
>few|TRBJ2-3|-|TRBV7-2
TGTGCCAGCAGCCCAGACCCGCGCACAGATACGCAGTATTTT
CASSPDPRTDTQYF
>-|TRBJ1-1|TRBD1|TRBV27
TGTGCCAGCAGGGTGACACCCCAGGGGGCGCGGGACACTGAAGCTTTCTTT
CASRVTPQGARDTEAFF
>few|TRBJ1-2|-|TRBV12-3/TRBV12-4
TGTGCCACCCCCGCGGGGGATGGTGGCTACACCTTC
CATPAGDGGYTF
>-|TRBJ1-5|-|TRBV5-1
TGCGCCAGCAGCTTGGAAGGGGTAAGCAATCAGCCCCAGCATTTT
CASSLEGVSNQPQHF
>few|TRBJ1-1|-|TRBV12-3/TRBV12-4
TGTGCCAGCAGCGACCTGGGGGGCGGGAACACTGAAGCTTTCTTT
CASSDLGGGNTEAFF
>-|TRBJ1-6|-|TRBV10-3
TGTGCCACCTGGGCGGACAGCTATAATTCACCCCTCCACTTT
CATWADSYNSPLHF
>-|TRBJ1-1|TRBD1|TRBV19
TGTGCCAGTAGACGGACAGGGGGAGACACTGAAGCTTTCTTT
CASRRTGGDTEAFF
>few|TRBJ2-7|-|TRBV14
TGTGCCAGCAGCCAAGGGTCCCGGGGGTACGAGCAGTACTTC
CASSQGSRGYEQYF
>few|TRBJ2-5|TRBD1|TRBV12-3/TRBV12-4
TGTGCCAGCACAAACTCCGACAGGGGAGAGACCCAGTACTTC
CASTNSDRGETQYF
>-|TRBJ2-7|TRBD1|TRBV2
TGTGCCAGCAGTGCCCGACAGGGCCCCTACGAGCAGTACTTC
CASSARQGPYEQYF
>-|TRBJ2-3|-|TRBV12-3/TRBV12-4
TGTGCCAGCAGGGGCCCCGCTAGCACAGATACGCAGTATTTT
CASRGPASTDTQYF